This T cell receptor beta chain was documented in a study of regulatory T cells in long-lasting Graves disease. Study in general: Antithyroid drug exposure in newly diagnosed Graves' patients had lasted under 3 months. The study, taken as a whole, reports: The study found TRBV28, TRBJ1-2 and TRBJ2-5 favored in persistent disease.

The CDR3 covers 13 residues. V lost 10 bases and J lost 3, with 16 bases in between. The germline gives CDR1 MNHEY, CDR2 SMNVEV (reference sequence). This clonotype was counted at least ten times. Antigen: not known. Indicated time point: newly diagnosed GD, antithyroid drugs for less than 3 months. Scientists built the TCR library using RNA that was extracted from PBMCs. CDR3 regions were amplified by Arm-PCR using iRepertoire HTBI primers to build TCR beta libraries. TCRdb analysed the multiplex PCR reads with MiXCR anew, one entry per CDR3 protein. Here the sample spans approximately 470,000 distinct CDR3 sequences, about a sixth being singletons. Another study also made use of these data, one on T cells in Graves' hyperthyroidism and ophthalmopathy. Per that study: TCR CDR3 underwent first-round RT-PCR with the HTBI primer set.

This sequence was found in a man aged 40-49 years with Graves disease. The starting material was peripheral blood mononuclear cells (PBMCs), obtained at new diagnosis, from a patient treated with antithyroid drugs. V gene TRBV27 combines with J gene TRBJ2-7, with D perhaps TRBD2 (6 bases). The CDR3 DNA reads TGTGCCACGTCTAACGGGAGATACTACGAGCAGTACTTC. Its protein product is CATSNGRYYEQYF.